Listed below are T cell receptor beta chains from one sample, sequenced in a study of cytomegalovirus exposure and HLA in healthy donors. Sequencing used immunoSEQ multiplex PCR; TCRdb keeps in-frame clones, though not all of them. The sample shows 100,000 or so clones, around 77% of them seen only once. The material sequenced was PBMCs. The receptors derive from a male donor in good health and CMV-seropositive. The CDR3 runs from the conserved cysteine through the conserved F or W.

v_gene,j_gene,CDR3aa
TRBV2,TRBJ2-1,CASSRPELNEQFF
TRBV28,TRBJ2-3,CASSLDRVADTQYF
TRBV6-5,TRBJ1-1,CAIRRGGQNTEAFF
TRBV7-2,TRBJ1-2,CASSYDRNYGYTF
TRBV9,TRBJ2-2,CASSVRGAGELFF
TRBV7-9,TRBJ2-7,CASSRTGDREQYF
TRBV4-3,TRBJ1-5,CASSPSWQGAQPQHF
TRBV6-1,TRBJ2-7,CASSKARGREEDRQYF
TRBV9,TRBJ2-3,CASSVGGREADTQYF
TRBV7-2,TRBJ2-3,CASRRTSGTQYF
TRBV28,TRBJ1-4,CASSAPQRMSLLRLFF
TRBV27,TRBJ1-2,CASSLSRTVNYGYTF
TRBV7-8,TRBJ1-3,CASSPQGVPGNTIYF
TRBV5-1,NA,CASSGSGAAYEQYF
TRBV2,TRBJ1-1,CASRDRDNTEAFF
TRBV6-5,TRBJ2-5,CASSYDRGALQETQYF
TRBV11-2,TRBJ2-2,CASSFQGGRSTGELFF
TRBV18,TRBJ1-1,CASSPAGRVEAFF
TRBV27,TRBJ2-5,CASSSTLAGGVKTQYF
TRBV28,TRBJ2-1,CASSRTSGRVNEQFF
TRBV9,TRBJ2-1,CASSPWTGGWNEQFF
TRBV5-5,TRBJ2-1,CASSSSGTLGHEQFF
TRBV7-2,TRBJ2-6,CASSLGLAGSSGANVLTF
TRBV10-3,TRBJ2-1,CAAASGNDNEQFF
TRBV6-1,TRBJ1-1,CASKRTANTEAFF
TRBV10-1,TRBJ2-7,CASSTGLSSSYEQYF
TRBV7-3,TRBJ2-1,CASSLGDRDHNEQFF
TRBV21-1,TRBJ2-1,CASSKPGKEDRGSGSSYNEQFF
TRBV2,TRBJ2-2,CASRDRTRTGELFF
TRBV6-1,TRBJ1-6,CASISGQGGSPLHF
TRBV5-8,TRBJ1-5,CASSFAGLQPQHF
TRBV6-6,TRBJ2-7,CASSLTGTGEQYF
TRBV7-8,TRBJ1-1,CASSLERGQGAMNTEAFF
TRBV9,TRBJ2-5,CASSPRPTSYQETQYF
TRBV11-3,TRBJ2-1,CASSLSHSSGGVYNEQFF
TRBV6-1,TRBJ1-5,CASSVSPGEQPQHF
TRBV5-1,TRBJ2-1,CASSLTGSNEQFF
TRBV5-5,TRBJ2-3,CASSGTAGEDTQYF
TRBV6-1,TRBJ2-3,CASRAGGPDTRYF
TRBV27,TRBJ2-7,CASSSGGIKPYEQYF
TRBV30,TRBJ2-3,CAWTPRGGTDTQYF
TRBV5-4,TRBJ2-7,CASTPGTGGYEQYF
TRBV5-6,TRBJ2-1,CASSDRVGYNEQFF
TRBV19,TRBJ2-4,CASSIGSPSPSPRNIQYF
TRBV13,TRBJ1-2,CASSLRGYYGYTF
TRBV6-1,TRBJ2-7,CASSEGPGPPYEQYF
TRBV18,TRBJ1-2,CASSSDRIYGYTF
TRBV16,TRBJ2-2,CASSRLQGELFF
TRBV28,TRBJ1-2,CASSLEGEGYGYTF
TRBV6-5,TRBJ2-5,CASSSTAGQRETQYF
TRBV5-8,TRBJ2-1,CASSQGDRSSYNEQFF
TRBV28,TRBJ1-2,CASSRNRVGYTF
TRBV7-8,TRBJ2-1,CASSPGTGVEQFF
TRBV18,TRBJ2-5,CASSPPTGRETQYF
TRBV11-3,TRBJ2-1,CASVRGPGEQFF
TRBV19,TRBJ2-7,CASSKGSRGYEQYF
TRBV7-2,TRBJ2-7,CASSLEVAGAYEQYF
TRBV28,TRBJ2-1,CASSPSLVAHYNEQFF
TRBV7-2,TRBJ1-3,CASSAQVSGNTIYF
TRBV19,TRBJ1-2,CASREQGSNYGYTF